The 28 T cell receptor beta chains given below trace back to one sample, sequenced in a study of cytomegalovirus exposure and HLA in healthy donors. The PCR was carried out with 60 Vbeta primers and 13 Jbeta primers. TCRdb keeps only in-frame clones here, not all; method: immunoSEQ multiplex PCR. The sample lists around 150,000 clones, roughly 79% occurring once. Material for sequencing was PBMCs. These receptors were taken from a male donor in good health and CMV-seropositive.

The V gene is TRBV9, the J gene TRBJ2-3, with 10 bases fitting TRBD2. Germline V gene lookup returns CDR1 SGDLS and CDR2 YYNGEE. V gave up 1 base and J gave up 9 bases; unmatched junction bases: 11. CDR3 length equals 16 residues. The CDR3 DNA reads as TGTGCCAGCAGCGTATGGGCTAGCGGGGGTCGGGAAACGCAGTATTTT. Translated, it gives CASSVWASGGRETQYF.

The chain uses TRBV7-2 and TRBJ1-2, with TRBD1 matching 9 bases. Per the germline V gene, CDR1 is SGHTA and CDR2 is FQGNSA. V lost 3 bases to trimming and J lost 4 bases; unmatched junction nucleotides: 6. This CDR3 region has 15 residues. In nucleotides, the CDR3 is TGTGCCAGCAGCTTTGCTGGGGGACAGGGCTATGGCTACACCTTC. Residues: CASSFAGGQGYGYTF.

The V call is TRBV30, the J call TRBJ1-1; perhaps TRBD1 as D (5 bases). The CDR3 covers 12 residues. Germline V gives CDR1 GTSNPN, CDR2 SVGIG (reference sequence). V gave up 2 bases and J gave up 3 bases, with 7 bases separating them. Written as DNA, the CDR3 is TGTGCCTGGAGTCCGGGGGACACTGAAGCTTTCTTT. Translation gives CAWSPGDTEAFF.

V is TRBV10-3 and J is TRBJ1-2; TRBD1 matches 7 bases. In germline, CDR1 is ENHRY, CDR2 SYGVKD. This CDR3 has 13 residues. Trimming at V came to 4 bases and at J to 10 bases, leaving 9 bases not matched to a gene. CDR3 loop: CAISVFMTGYYTF. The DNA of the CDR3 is TGTGCCATCAGTGTCTTCATGACAGGGTACTACACCTTC.

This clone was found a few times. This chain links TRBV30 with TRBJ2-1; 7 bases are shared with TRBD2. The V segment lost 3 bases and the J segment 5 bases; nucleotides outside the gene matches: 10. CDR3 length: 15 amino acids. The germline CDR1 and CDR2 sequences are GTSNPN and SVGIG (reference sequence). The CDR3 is CAWSESGATDNEQFF. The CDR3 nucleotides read TGTGCCTGGAGCGAGAGCGGGGCTACCGACAATGAGCAGTTCTTC.

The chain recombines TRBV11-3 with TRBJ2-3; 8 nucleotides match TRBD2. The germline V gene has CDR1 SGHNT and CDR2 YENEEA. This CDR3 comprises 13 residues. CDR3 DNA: TGTGCTCACGCGGGGGGACTCACAGATACGCAGTATTTT. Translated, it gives CAHAGGLTDTQYF. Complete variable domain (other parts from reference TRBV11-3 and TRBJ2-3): EAGVVQSPRYKIIEKKQPVAFWCNPISGHNTLYWYLQNLGQGPELLIRYENEEAVDDSQLPKDRFSAERLKGVDSTLKIQPAELGDSAVYLCAHAGGLTDTQYFGPGTRLTVL.

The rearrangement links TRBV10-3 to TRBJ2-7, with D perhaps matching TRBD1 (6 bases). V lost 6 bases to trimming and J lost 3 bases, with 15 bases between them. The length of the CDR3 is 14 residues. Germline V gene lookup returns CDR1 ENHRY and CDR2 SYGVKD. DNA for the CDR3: TGTGCCATCAGGTCCAGGGACACTAGCTACGAGCAGTACTTC. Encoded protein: CAIRSRDTSYEQYF.

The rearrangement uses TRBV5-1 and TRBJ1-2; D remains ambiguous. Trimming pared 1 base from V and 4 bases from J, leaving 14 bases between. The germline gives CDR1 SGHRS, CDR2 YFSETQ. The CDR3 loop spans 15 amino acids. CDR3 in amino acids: CASSLNPSTPYGYTF. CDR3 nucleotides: TGCGCCAGCAGCTTGAACCCCTCGACACCCTATGGCTACACCTTC.

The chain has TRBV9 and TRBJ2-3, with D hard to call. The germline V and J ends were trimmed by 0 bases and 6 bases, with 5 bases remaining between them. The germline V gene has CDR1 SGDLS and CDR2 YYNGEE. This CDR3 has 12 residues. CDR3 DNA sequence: TGTGCCAGCAGCGTAGGGCAGGATACGCAGTATTTT. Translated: CASSVGQDTQYF.

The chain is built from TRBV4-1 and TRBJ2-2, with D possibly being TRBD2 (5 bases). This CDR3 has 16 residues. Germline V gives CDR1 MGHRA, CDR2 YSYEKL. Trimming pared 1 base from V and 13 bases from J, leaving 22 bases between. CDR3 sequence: CASSQGRQTGPIRLFF. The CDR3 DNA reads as TGCGCCAGCAGCCAAGGGAGGCAGACGGGTCCGATTAGGCTGTTTTTT.

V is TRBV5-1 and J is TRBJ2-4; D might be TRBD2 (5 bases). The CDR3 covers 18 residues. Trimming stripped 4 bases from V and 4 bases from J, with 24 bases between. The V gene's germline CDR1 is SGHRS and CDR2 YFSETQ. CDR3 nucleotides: TGCGCCAGCAGCCCGAGAAGGGCGGGCGGGCCCTTTAAAAACATTCAGTACTTC. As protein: CASSPRRAGGPFKNIQYF.

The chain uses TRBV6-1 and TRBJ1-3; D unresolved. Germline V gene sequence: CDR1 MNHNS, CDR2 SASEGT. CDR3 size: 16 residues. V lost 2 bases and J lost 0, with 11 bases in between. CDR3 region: CASSEKVPGSGNTIYF. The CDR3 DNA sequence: TGTGCCAGCAGTGAAAAGGTCCCGGGCTCTGGAAACACCATATATTTT.

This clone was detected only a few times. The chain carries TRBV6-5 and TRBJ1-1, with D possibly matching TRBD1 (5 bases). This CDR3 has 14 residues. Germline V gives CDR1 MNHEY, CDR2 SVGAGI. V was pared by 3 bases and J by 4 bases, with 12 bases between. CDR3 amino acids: CASSYGGESTEAFF. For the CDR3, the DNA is TGTGCCAGCAGTTATGGGGGGGAGAGCACTGAAGCTTTCTTT.

DNA for the CDR3: TGCGCCAGCAGCCCCCTCTCCCAGGGTCGGGAGACCCAGTACTTC. Protein sequence: CASSPLSQGRETQYF. This chain joins TRBV5-1 and TRBJ2-5, with D possibly being TRBD1 (5 bases). Germline V CDR1 and CDR2: SGHRS, YFSETQ. The CDR3 covers 15 residues. V was trimmed by 4 bases and J by 5 bases, leaving 18 bases between them.

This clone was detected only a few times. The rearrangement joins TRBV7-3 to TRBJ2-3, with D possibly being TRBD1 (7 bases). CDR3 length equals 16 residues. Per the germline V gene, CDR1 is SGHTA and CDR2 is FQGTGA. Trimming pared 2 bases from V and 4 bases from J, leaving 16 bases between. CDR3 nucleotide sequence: TGTGCCAGCAGCTTAGGGGGGTCAGGGACAGCAGATACGCAGTATTTT. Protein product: CASSLGGSGTADTQYF. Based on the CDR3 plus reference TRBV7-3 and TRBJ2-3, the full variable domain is GAGVSQTPSNKVTEKGKYVELRCDPISGHTALYWYRQSLGQGPEFLIYFQGTGAADDSGLPNDRFFAVRPEGSVSTLKIQRTERGDSAVYLCASSLGGSGTADTQYFGPGTRLTVL.

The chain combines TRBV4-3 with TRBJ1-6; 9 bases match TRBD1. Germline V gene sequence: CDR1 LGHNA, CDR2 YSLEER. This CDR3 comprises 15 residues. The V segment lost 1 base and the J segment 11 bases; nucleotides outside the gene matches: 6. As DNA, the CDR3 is TGCGCCAGCAGCCAAGCGGACAGGGGAAGGACACCCCTCCACTTT. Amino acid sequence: CASSQADRGRTPLHF.

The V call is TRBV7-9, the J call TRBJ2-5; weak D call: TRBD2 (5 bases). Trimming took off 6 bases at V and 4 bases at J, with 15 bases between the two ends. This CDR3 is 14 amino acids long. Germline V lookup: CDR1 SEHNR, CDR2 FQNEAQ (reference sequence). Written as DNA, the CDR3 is TGTGCCAGCAGTTCCGTTAGGGAGTCAGAGACCCAGTACTTC. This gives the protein CASSSVRESETQYF.

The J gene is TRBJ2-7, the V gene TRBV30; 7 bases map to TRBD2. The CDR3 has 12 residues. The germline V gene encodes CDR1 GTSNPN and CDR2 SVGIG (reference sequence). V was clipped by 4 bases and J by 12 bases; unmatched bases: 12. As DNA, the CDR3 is TGTGCCTGGACAGGCCCGGGGGGTTCCCTGTACTTC. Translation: CAWTGPGGSLYF.

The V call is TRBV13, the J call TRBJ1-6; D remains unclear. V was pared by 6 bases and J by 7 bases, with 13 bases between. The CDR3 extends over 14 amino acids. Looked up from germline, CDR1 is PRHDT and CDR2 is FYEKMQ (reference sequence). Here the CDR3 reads CASRGRALNSPLHF. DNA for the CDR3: TGTGCCAGCAGGGGGAGGGCCCTAAATTCACCCCTCCACTTT.

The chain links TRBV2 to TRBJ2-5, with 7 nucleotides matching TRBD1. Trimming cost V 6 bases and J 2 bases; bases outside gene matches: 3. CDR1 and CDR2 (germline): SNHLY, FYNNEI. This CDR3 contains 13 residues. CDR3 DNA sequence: TGTGCCAGCAGGAGGGACAGACAAGAGACCCAGTACTTC. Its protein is CASRRDRQETQYF.

CDR3 in amino acids: CASSAGTSGYEQYF. CDR3 DNA: TGTGCCAGTAGTGCCGGGACTAGCGGCTACGAGCAGTACTTC. The J gene is TRBJ2-7, the V gene TRBV19; 11 nucleotides align to TRBD2. CDR3 length equals 14 residues. From germline, CDR1 is LNHDA and CDR2 SQIVND (reference sequence). V was clipped by 5 bases and J by 3 bases; unmatched bases: 3.

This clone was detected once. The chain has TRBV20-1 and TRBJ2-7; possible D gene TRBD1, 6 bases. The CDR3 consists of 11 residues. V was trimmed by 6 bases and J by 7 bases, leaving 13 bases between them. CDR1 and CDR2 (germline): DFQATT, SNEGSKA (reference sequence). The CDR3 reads CSAEGQREQYF. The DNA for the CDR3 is TGCAGTGCGGAAGGACAGAGGGAGCAGTACTTC.

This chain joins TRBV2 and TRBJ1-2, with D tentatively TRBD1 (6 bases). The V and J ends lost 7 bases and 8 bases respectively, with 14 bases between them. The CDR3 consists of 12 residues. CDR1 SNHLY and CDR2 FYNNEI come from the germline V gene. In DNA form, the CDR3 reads TGTGCCAGCAAGTTTACAGGGAACGGCTACACCTTC. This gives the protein CASKFTGNGYTF.

This CDR3 is CASSEARAGRASTDTQYF. The CDR3 region has the DNA TGTGCCAGCAGTGAAGCTCGGGCAGGGAGGGCTAGCACAGATACGCAGTATTTT. The chain is built from TRBV2 and TRBJ2-3; 7 positions match TRBD2. The CDR3 extends over 18 amino acids. Per germline, CDR1 SNHLY and CDR2 FYNNEI. With 0 bases clipped from V and 0 bases from J, the junction kept 9 bases outside the gene matches.

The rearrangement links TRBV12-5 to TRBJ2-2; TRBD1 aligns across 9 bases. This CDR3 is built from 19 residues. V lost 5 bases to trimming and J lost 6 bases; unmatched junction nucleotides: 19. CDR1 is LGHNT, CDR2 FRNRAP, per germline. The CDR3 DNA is TGTGCTAGTGGTCCTGTACTGGGGAACGGGACAGGGCGAGCCGGGGAGCTGTTTTTT. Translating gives CASGPVLGNGTGRAGELFF.

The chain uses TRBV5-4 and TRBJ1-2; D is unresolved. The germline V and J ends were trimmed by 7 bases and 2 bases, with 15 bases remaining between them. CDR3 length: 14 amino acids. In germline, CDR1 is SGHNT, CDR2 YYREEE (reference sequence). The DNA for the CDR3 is TGTGCCAGCGGACTAGAAAATCCGAACTATGGCTACACCTTC. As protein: CASGLENPNYGYTF.

CDR3 nucleotide sequence: TGTGCCAGCAGCCAACAGAGGGGGGGATACGAGCAGTACTTC. Its protein is CASSQQRGGYEQYF. The chain employs TRBV7-2 and TRBJ2-7; tentatively, D is TRBD2 (7 bases). Looked up from germline, CDR1 is SGHTA and CDR2 is FQGNSA. This CDR3 is built from 14 residues. V lost 5 bases and J lost 4, with 15 bases in between.

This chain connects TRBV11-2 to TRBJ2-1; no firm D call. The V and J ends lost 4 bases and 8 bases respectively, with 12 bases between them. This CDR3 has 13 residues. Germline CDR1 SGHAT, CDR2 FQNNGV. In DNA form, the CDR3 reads TGTGCCAGCAGCTCCCACCCTCCGGATGAGCAGTTCTTC. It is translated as CASSSHPPDEQFF.